What follows are 15 T cell receptor beta chains derived from one specimen sequenced in a study of CD8+CD57+ T cells in acquired aplastic anemia. Flow cytometry had shown expanded CD8+CD57+ cells in the patients chosen for sequencing. Profiling of TCR beta VDJ combinations and CDR3 sequences used genomic DNA as template. MiXCR, run by TCRdb on the reads, gives a single entry per CDR3 protein. The data contain roughly 160,000 distinct CDR3 sequences, roughly two thirds of them singletons. The sequenced sample was sorted CD4+, CD8+, or CD8+CD57+ T cells (not recorded which) from PBMCs. The receptors originated from a human donor with aplastic anemia.

V usage is TRBV7-9 and J usage is TRBJ2-1; TRBD2 matches at 10 bases. This CDR3 has 16 amino acids. Germline trimming cut 2 bases from V and 6 bases from J; bases unmatched to any gene: 7. Germline loops: CDR1 SEHNR, CDR2 FQNEAQ (reference sequence). The CDR3 loop reads CASSLRYTSGINEQFF. CDR3 in DNA: TGTGCCAGCAGCTTACGTTACACTAGCGGGATCAATGAGCAGTTCTTC.

The rearrangement uses TRBV11-2 and TRBJ2-1; possibly TRBD1 or TRBD2 for D (5 bases each). V was shortened by 4 bases and J by 7 bases, with 8 bases between the two germline ends. Germline assignment: CDR1 SGHAT and CDR2 FQNNGV. This CDR3 comprises 12 residues. The CDR3 loop is CASSWDRNEQFF. The CDR3 nucleotides read TGTGCCAGCAGCTGGGACCGGAATGAGCAGTTCTTC.

The J gene is TRBJ2-5, the V gene TRBV7-9; D is uncertain. Per the germline V gene, CDR1 is SEHNR and CDR2 is FQNEAQ (reference sequence). The CDR3 sequence is 10 residues long. V was pared by 5 bases and J by 7 bases, with 5 bases between. DNA for the CDR3: TGTGCCAGCAGCCCCGCGACCCAGTACTTC. Translating gives CASSPATQYF.

Comments on this clonotype: At one boundary the junction diverges from the germline segment, which might be a read error. The chain combines TRBV14 with TRBJ2-5; maybe TRBD1 (6 bases). Germline V lookup: CDR1 SGHDN, CDR2 FVKESK. The CDR3 totals 14 residues. The CDR3 reads CASSQAGVQETQYF. The CDR3 region has the DNA TGTGCCAGCAGCCAAGCAGGGGTCCAAGAAACCCAGTACTTC.

The chain has TRBV29-1 and TRBJ2-1; 10 bases are a match to TRBD2. The CDR3 has 13 residues. CDR1 SQVTM and CDR2 ANQGSEA come from the germline V gene. Trimming at V came to 7 bases and at J to 3 bases, leaving 3 bases not matched to a gene. The DNA for the CDR3 is TGCAGCGGACTAGCGGGTAACTACAATGAGCAGTTCTTC. It is translated as CSGLAGNYNEQFF.

This chain connects TRBV25-1 to TRBJ2-1; 8 bases are shared with TRBD1. Losses at the gene ends were 4 bases for V and 10 bases for J; bases not matched to a gene: 9. The CDR3 covers 14 residues. Germline V gene sequence: CDR1 MGHDK, CDR2 SYGVNS. The chain's CDR3 is CASSGLDRVGEQFF. The CDR3 region has the DNA TGTGCCAGCAGTGGACTGGACAGGGTGGGAGAGCAGTTCTTC.

The chain uses TRBV2 and TRBJ2-3; 13 bases agree with TRBD2. The length of the CDR3 is 17 residues. With V trimmed by 1 base and J by 2 bases, 3 bases remained unmatched. Germline CDR1 and CDR2: SNHLY and FYNNEI. The CDR3 protein is CASSEVGTSGNTDTQYF. CDR3 nucleotide sequence: TGTGCCAGCAGTGAAGTCGGGACTAGCGGGAACACAGATACGCAGTATTTT.

This chain links TRBV19 with TRBJ2-3, with 10 bases aligning to TRBD1. Per germline, CDR1 LNHDA and CDR2 SQIVND (reference sequence). V was clipped by 6 bases and J by 5 bases; unmatched bases: 2. This CDR3 has 13 residues. The CDR3 loop reads CASRGTGEDTQYF. The CDR3, as DNA: TGTGCCAGTAGAGGGACAGGGGAAGATACGCAGTATTTT.

The chain uses TRBV7-9 and TRBJ2-2; unclear D gene. This CDR3 has 12 residues. Germline V CDR1 and CDR2: SEHNR, FQNEAQ (reference sequence). The germline V and J ends were trimmed by 5 bases and 6 bases, with 7 bases remaining between them. The CDR3, as DNA: TGTGCCAGCAGCCCACGGGCCGGGGAGCTGTTTTTT. Protein sequence: CASSPRAGELFF.

Notes on this clonotype: An end of the junction does not agree with germline; a read error may underlie this. The chain uses TRBV30 and TRBJ2-7; D may match TRBD1 or TRBD2 (5 bases each). Germline assignment: CDR1 GTSNPN and CDR2 SVGIG (reference sequence). The CDR3 contains 13 residues. The CDR3 coding sequence is TGTGCCTGGAGTGTTATAGGGGACCTGCTTGTCTCCTTC. Its protein product is CAWSVIGDLLVSF.

CDR3 protein: CASSHGITYEQYF. CDR3 DNA: TGTGCCAGTAGTCACGGGATTACCTACGAGCAGTACTTC. V and J are TRBV19 and TRBJ2-7, with D possibly matching TRBD2 (5 bases). The CDR3 spans 13 residues. The germline gives CDR1 LNHDA, CDR2 SQIVND (reference sequence). V was shortened by 5 bases and J by 2 bases, with 10 bases between the two germline ends.

This sequence joins TRBV5-1 and TRBJ1-6, with D possibly being TRBD1 (6 bases). Germline-derived CDR1 and CDR2 are SGHRS and YFSETQ. This CDR3 has 16 amino acids. Trimming stripped 2 bases from V and 7 bases from J, with 16 bases between. The CDR3 sequence: CASSLGKGRGNSPLHF. The CDR3 nucleotides read TGCGCCAGCAGCTTAGGAAAAGGCAGGGGAAATTCACCCCTCCACTTT. The entire variable domain, with the rest obtained from reference TRBV5-1 and TRBJ1-6, is as follows: KAGVTQTPRYLIKTRGQQVTLSCSPISGHRSVSWYQQTPGQGLQFLFEYFSETQRNKGNFPGRFSGRQFSNSRSEMNVSTLELGDSALYLCASSLGKGRGNSPLHFGNGTRLTVT.

The chain has TRBV10-3 and TRBJ2-7; the D gene is possibly TRBD1 (6 bases). Germline CDR1 reads ENHRY; CDR2 reads SYGVKD. This CDR3 is built from 14 residues. Deletions cut 0 bases from V and 2 bases from J, with 8 bases between. CDR3 in DNA: TGTGCCATCAGTGAGTCGCGGACAGCCTACGAGCAGTACTTC. Translated, it gives CAISESRTAYEQYF.

The chain links TRBV7-2 to TRBJ1-3; TRBD1 might be the D (5 bases). The CDR3 loop spans 16 amino acids. Germline V gene lookup returns CDR1 SGHTA and CDR2 FQGNSA. Deletions cut 5 bases from V and 0 bases from J, with 14 bases between. The CDR3 DNA reads as TGTGCCAGCAGCGCGCACAGACAGATCTCTGGAAACACCATATATTTT. Its protein product is CASSAHRQISGNTIYF.

This chain uses TRBV7-2 with TRBJ2-7; 11 bases fit TRBD2. The germline V gene has CDR1 SGHTA and CDR2 FQGNSA. The V gene end was trimmed by 1 base and the J gene end by 4 bases; junction bases not matched to a gene: 3. The CDR3 contains 15 residues. The CDR3 DNA reads TGTGCCAGCAGCTTAGTGCCTAGCGGGGGGTACGAGCAGTACTTC. This translates into CASSLVPSGGYEQYF.